This T cell receptor (beta chain) comes out of a study of T-cell memory formation after mild COVID-19. Findings and caveats of the study: Researchers report contracting CD4+ clones mostly in CM and EM, with CD8+ clones in EMRA.

5'RACE with constant-segment primers built TCRalpha and TCRbeta cDNA libraries with UMIs. Via MiXCR, TCRdb re-called the 5' RACE reads, giving one row per CDR3 protein. The repertoire holds approximately 570,000 distinct CDR3 sequences, with about 20% as singletons. A remark on this clonotype: Its antigen is unknown.

The sequenced material came from PBMCs or a T cell subset sorted from them (not recorded which). This sequence originates from an adult woman who had mild COVID-19 (a few samples of this study predate the infection). Cell type and time point are not known.

CDR3 bases: TGTGCCAGTAGTATAAGGCTAGCGGGAGCCCTTACCACCGGGGAGCTGTTTTTT. Its protein product is CASSIRLAGALTTGELFF. The chain has TRBV19 and TRBJ2-2; 10 nucleotides line up with TRBD2. Per germline, CDR1 LNHDA and CDR2 SQIVND (reference sequence). The CDR3 extends over 18 amino acids. With V trimmed by 2 bases and J by 4 bases, 10 bases remained unmatched.